Listed below are T cell receptor beta chains from one sample, sequenced in a study of blood T cell repertoires in COVID-19. Clones were read by immunoSEQ multiplex PCR, and TCRdb kept only the in-frame ones, dropping some. Of around 64,000 clones in the sample, roughly 85% are singletons; the top ten hold roughly 2%. Sequencing was performed on peripheral blood. Receptors originate from a man between 25 and 39 years old with acute or convalescent COVID-19. Both conserved end residues are part of each CDR3. A D gene is named only where the DNA matches it firmly. Clone size appears in some rows only: once, few, many, or a class for an expanded clone.

J gene,V gene,clone size,CDR3 length,D gene,CDR3 DNA,CDR3 protein
TRBJ1-2,TRBV5-1,.,14,.,TGCGCCAGCAGCTTATCTTTAGGGGTCCATGGCTACACCTTC,CASSLSLGVHGYTF
TRBJ1-2,TRBV6-5,.,12,.,TGTGCCAGCAGTTACACTTCAGGGTCCTACACCTTC,CASSYTSGSYTF
TRBJ1-3,TRBV9,.,15,.,TGTGCCAGCAGCGAGGCAGGGATCTCTGGAAACACCATATATTTT,CASSEAGISGNTIYF
TRBJ2-2,TRBV7-9,few,17,TRBD1,TGTGCCAGCAGCTTAGGAGACAGGGACCCTTTTGCCGGGGAGCTGTTTTTT,CASSLGDRDPFAGELFF
TRBJ1-3,TRBV19,.,13,.,TGTGCCAGTAATACGGTCTCTGGAAACACCATATATTTT,CASNTVSGNTIYF
TRBJ1-6,TRBV5-1,.,14,TRBD1,TGCGCCAGCAGCTCGGGACAGGGAAATTCACCCCTCCACTTT,CASSSGQGNSPLHF
TRBJ1-2,TRBV6-5,.,13,.,TGTGCCAGCAGATCACAGATTAACTATGGCTACACCTTC,CASRSQINYGYTF
TRBJ1-3,TRBV9,once,12,.,TGTGCCAGCAGCGTAGTCGGGAACACCATATATTTT,CASSVVGNTIYF
TRBJ1-2,TRBV2,.,14,.,TGTGCCAGCAGTCCGGAGGGTGGAGGCTTAGGCTACACCTTC,CASSPEGGGLGYTF
TRBJ2-2,TRBV4-3,.,15,.,TGCGCCAGCAGCCAACAAACAGGGTTCCCCGGGGAGCTGTTTTTT,CASSQQTGFPGELFF
TRBJ1-2,TRBV5-6,.,15,TRBD1,TGTGCCAGCAGCTTGCGGCAGGGGGCAGTCTATGGCTACACCTTC,CASSLRQGAVYGYTF
TRBJ2-1,TRBV5-1,.,14,.,TGCGCCAGCAGCGGGGGGGCTCTAGATACTGAGCAGTTCTTC,CASSGGALDTEQFF
TRBJ1-6,TRBV30,.,12,.,TGTGCCTGGTCCCAGGGAATTTCACCCCTCCACTTT,CAWSQGISPLHF
TRBJ1-6,TRBV5-8,.,15,TRBD1,TGTGCCAGCAGCTCCGGACAGGGGGTATATTCACCCCTCCACTTT,CASSSGQGVYSPLHF
TRBJ1-6,TRBV5-1,.,14,TRBD1,TGCGCCAGCAGCCTAGGACAGGCTAATTCACCCCTCCACTTT,CASSLGQANSPLHF
TRBJ1-6,TRBV19,.,16,.,TGTGCCAGTAGTATAGTCTGGACAGCGGACAATTCACCCCTCCACTTT,CASSIVWTADNSPLHF
TRBJ1-3,TRBV18,.,16,.,TGTGCCAGCTCACCACCGAGGGGGAATCTCGGAAACACCATATATTTT,CASSPPRGNLGNTIYF
TRBJ2-1,TRBV12-3/TRBV12-4,.,13,TRBD1,TGTGCCAGCAGTTCAACCGACAGGGCGATGCAGTTCTTC,CASSSTDRAMQFF
TRBJ1-2,TRBV21-1,.,17,.,TGTGCCAGCAGCAAAGATCTCCGGACAGGGGGGGGCTATGGCTACACCTTC,CASSKDLRTGGGYGYTF
TRBJ1-6,TRBV27,few,14,.,TGTGCCAGCAAAGTGACAGGAGAGGGTTCACCCCTCCACTTT,CASKVTGEGSPLHF
TRBJ1-3,TRBV15,.,13,.,TGTGCCACCAGCACGGGGGGGGGAAACACCATATATTTT,CATSTGGGNTIYF
TRBJ2-3,TRBV2,.,15,TRBD2,TGTGCCAGCAGCTCTCTAGCGGGGGGAACAGATACGCAGTATTTT,CASSSLAGGTDTQYF
TRBJ2-5,TRBV4-3,.,15,.,TGCGCCAGCAGCCAAGATGGGGGCTCCCAAGAGACCCAGTACTTC,CASSQDGGSQETQYF
TRBJ2-3,TRBV19,.,17,.,TGTGCCAGTAGTATAGGTCCGGCAGGGTGGATAGCAGATACGCAGTATTTT,CASSIGPAGWIADTQYF
TRBJ2-2,TRBV19,.,14,.,TGTGCCAGTAGTATAAGGGGTATTTCCGGGGAGCTGTTTTTT,CASSIRGISGELFF
TRBJ1-2,TRBV5-1,once,14,TRBD1,TGCGCCAGCAGCCGACAGGGGATCGCCTATGGCTACACCTTC,CASSRQGIAYGYTF
TRBJ1-2,TRBV30,.,14,.,TGTGCCTGTAAAAAACACGAATCCAACTATGGCTACACCTTC,CACKKHESNYGYTF
TRBJ1-2,TRBV4-2,once,16,TRBD1,TGTGCCAGCAGCCTCAGGACAGGGGGCGAGAACTATGGCTACACCTTC,CASSLRTGGENYGYTF
TRBJ1-4,TRBV6-5,once,14,TRBD1,TGTGCCAGCAAACCGGACAGGGGACGGGAAAAACTGTTTTTT,CASKPDRGREKLFF
TRBJ2-5,TRBV10-3,.,15,TRBD1,TGTGCCACGCGGACAGGGGAAGTCGCCCGGGCGACCCAGTACTTC,CATRTGEVARATQYF
TRBJ2-1,TRBV19,.,16,TRBD1,TGTGCCAGTAACCCCGGATCCGGGACAGGGGTTGTTGAGCAGTTCTTC,CASNPGSGTGVVEQFF
TRBJ2-1,TRBV4-1,.,16,.,TGCGCCAGCAGCCAGGGGTTGCGGGACAGCTACAATGAGCAGTTCTTC,CASSQGLRDSYNEQFF
TRBJ1-1,TRBV27,once,13,.,TGTGCCAGCAGTCACAGGGAGCGTACTGAAGCTTTCTTT,CASSHRERTEAFF
TRBJ2-7,TRBV11-2,.,12,TRBD1,TGTGCCAGCAGCTGGGGACAGGGGTTTGAGTACTTC,CASSWGQGFEYF
TRBJ2-3,TRBV3-1/TRBV3-2,.,12,.,TGTGCCAGCAGCCCATCCACAGATACGCAGTATTTT,CASSPSTDTQYF
TRBJ2-1,TRBV9,.,16,.,TGTGCCAGCAGCGGCCTAAAGGGGGGGCCTTACAATGAGCAGTTCTTC,CASSGLKGGPYNEQFF
TRBJ1-3,TRBV4-1,.,18,TRBD1,TGCGCCAGCAGCCGAATCCCGTGGGACAGGCGCTCTGGAAACACCATATATTTT,CASSRIPWDRRSGNTIYF